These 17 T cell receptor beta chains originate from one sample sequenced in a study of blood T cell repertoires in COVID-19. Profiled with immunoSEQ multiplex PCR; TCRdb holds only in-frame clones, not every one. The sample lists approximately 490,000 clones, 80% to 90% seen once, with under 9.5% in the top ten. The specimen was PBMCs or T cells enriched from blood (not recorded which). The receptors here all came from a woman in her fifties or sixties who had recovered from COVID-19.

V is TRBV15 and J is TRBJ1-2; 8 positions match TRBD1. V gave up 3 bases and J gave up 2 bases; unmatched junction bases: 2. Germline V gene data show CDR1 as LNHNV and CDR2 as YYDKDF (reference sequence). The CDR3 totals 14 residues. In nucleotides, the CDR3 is TGTGCCACCAGCAGTGACAGGGGAAACTATGGCTACACCTTC. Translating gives CATSSDRGNYGYTF. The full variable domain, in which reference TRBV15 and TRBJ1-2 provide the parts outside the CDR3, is DAMVIQNPRYQVTQFGKPVTLSCSQTLNHNVMYWYQQKSSQAPKLLFHYYDKDFNNEADTPDNFQSRRPNTSFCFLDIRSPGLGDTAMYLCATSSDRGNYGYTFGSGTRLTVV.

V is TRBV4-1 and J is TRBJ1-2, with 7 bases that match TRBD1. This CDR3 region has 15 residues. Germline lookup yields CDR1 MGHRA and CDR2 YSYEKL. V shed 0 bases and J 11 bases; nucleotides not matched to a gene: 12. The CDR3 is CASSQDIGNRGGYTF. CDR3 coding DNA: TGCGCCAGCAGCCAAGATATAGGTAACAGGGGAGGATACACCTTC.

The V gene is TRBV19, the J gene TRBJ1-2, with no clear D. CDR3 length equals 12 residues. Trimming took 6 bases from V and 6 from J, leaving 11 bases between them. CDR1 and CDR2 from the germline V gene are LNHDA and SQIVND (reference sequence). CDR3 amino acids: CASRATPDGYTF. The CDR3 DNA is TGTGCCAGTAGGGCGACTCCGGATGGCTACACCTTC.

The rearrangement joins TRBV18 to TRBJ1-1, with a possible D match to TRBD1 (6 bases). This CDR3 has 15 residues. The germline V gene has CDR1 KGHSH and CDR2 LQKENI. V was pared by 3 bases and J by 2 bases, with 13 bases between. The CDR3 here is CASSPLGHLNTEAFF. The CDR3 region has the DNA TGTGCCAGCTCACCGTTGGGACACCTCAACACTGAAGCTTTCTTT.

In DNA form, the CDR3 reads TGTGCCATCAGTGCAGGAATAGGTGAGCAGTACGTC. It yields the protein CAISAGIGEQYV. J is TRBJ2-7 and V is TRBV10-3; D is unresolved. This CDR3 is 12 amino acids long. Germline V gene data show CDR1 as ENHRY and CDR2 as SYGVKD. V was shortened by 4 bases and J by 7 bases, with 11 bases between the two germline ends.

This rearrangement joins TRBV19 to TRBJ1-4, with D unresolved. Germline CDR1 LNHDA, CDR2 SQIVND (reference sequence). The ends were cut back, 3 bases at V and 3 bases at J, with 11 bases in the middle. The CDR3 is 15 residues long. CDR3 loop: CASSIQPGPNEKLFF. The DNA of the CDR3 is TGTGCCAGTAGTATCCAGCCGGGTCCTAATGAAAAACTGTTTTTT.

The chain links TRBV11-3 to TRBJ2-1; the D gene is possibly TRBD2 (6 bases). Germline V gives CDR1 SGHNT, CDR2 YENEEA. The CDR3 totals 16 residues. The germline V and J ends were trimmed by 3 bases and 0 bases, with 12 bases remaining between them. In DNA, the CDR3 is TGTGCCAGCAGCTTGGCGGGGATGAGCTCCTACAATGAGCAGTTCTTC. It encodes CASSLAGMSSYNEQFF.

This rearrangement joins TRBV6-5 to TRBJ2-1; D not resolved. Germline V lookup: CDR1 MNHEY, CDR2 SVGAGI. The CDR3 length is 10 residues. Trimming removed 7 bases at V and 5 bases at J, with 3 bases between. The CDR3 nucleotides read TGTGCCAGCACTAACAATGAGCAGTTCTTC. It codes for CASTNNEQFF.

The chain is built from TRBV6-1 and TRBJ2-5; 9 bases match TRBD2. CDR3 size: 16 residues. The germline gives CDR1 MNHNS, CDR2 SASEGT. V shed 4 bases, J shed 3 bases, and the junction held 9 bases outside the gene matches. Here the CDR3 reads CASSAHRLAGKETQYF. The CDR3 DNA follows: TGTGCCAGCAGTGCCCACCGGCTAGCGGGGAAAGAGACCCAGTACTTC.

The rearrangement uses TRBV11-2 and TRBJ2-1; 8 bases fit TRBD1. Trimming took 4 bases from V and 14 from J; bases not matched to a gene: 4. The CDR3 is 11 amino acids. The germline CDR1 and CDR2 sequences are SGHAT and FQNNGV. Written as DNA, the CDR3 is TGTGCCAGCAGCTCCCGGACAGGGAAGTTCTTC. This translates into CASSSRTGKFF.

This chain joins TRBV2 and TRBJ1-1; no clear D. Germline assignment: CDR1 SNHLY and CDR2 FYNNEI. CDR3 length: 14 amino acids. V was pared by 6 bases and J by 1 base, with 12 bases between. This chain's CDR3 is CASRQPSGNTEAFF. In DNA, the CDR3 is TGTGCCAGCAGGCAACCATCAGGGAACACTGAAGCTTTCTTT.

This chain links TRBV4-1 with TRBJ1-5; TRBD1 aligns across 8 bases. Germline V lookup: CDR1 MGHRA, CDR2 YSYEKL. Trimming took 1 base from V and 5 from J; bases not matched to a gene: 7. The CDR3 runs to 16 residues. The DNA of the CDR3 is TGCGCCAGCAGCCAAGGGGCAGGGGGCTTACATCAGCCCCAGCATTTT. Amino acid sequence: CASSQGAGGLHQPQHF.

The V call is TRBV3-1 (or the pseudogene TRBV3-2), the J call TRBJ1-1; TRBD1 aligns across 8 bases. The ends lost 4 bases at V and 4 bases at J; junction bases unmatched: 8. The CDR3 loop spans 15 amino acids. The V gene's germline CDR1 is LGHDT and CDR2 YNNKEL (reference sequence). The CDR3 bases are TGTGCCAGCAGCCTTAAGACAGGGGCGGGCACTGAAGCTTTCTTT. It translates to CASSLKTGAGTEAFF.

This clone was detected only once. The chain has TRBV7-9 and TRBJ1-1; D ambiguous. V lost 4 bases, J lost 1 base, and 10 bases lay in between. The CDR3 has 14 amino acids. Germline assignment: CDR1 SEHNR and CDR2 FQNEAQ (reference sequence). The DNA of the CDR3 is TGTGCCAGCAGCTCCTTGAACAGGAACACTGAAGCTTTCTTT. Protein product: CASSSLNRNTEAFF.

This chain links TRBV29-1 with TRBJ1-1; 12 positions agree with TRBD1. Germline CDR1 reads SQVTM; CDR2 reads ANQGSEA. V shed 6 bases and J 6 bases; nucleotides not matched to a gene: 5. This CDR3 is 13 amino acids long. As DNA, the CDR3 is TGCAGCGTCGGGACAGGGGGCTGGGCTGAAGCTTTCTTT. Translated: CSVGTGGWAEAFF.

The CDR3 here is CASSAVAIGNTIYF. DNA for the CDR3: TGTGCCAGCAGCGCGGTCGCAATCGGAAACACCATATATTTT. J is TRBJ1-3 and V is TRBV9; no definite D call. The CDR3 loop spans 14 amino acids. The V gene lost 3 bases and the J gene lost 4 bases, with 11 bases spanning the gap. CDR1 and CDR2 (germline): SGDLS, YYNGEE. Drawing the rest from reference TRBV9 and TRBJ1-3, the complete variable domain is DSGVTQTPKHLITATGQRVTLRCSPRSGDLSVYWYQQSLDQGLQFLIQYYNGEERAKGNILERFSAQQFPDLHSELNLSSLELGDSALYFCASSAVAIGNTIYFGEGSWLTVV.

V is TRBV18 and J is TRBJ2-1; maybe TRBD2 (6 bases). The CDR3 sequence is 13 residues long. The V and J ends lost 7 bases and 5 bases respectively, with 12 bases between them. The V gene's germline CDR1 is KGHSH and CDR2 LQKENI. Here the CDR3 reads CASLEGLNNEQFF. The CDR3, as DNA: TGTGCCAGCTTGGAGGGGCTTAACAATGAGCAGTTCTTC.